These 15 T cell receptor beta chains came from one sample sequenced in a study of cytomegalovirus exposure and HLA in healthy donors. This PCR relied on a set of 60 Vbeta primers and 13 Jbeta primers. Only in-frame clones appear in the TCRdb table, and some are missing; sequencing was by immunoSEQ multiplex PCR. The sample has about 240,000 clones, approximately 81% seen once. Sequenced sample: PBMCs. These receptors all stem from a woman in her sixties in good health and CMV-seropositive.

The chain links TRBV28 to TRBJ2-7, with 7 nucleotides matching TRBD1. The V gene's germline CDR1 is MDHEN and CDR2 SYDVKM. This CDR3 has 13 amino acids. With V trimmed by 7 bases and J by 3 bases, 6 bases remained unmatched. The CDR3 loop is CASIQQGSYEQYF. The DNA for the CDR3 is TGTGCCAGCATCCAACAGGGGAGCTACGAGCAGTACTTC.

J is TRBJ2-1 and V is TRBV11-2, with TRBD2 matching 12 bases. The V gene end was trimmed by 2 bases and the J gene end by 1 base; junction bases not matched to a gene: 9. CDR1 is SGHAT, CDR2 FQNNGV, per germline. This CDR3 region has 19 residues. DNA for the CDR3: TGTGCCAGCAGCTTATCCAGGACTAGCGGGACCCGATCCTACAATGAGCAGTTCTTC. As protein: CASSLSRTSGTRSYNEQFF.

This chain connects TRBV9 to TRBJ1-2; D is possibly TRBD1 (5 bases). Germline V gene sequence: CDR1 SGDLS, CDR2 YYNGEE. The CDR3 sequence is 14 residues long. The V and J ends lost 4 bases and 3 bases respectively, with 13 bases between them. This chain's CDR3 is CASSTSDMDYGYTF. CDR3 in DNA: TGTGCCAGCAGCACGTCGGACATGGACTATGGCTACACCTTC.

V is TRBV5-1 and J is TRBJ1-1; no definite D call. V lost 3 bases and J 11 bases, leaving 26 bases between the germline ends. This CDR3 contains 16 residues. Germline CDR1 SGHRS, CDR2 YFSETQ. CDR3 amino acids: CASSSDPDPAVGGAFF. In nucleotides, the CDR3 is TGCGCCAGCAGCTCAGACCCAGACCCGGCGGTCGGTGGGGCTTTCTTT. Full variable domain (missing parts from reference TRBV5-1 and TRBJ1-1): KAGVTQTPRYLIKTRGQQVTLSCSPISGHRSVSWYQQTPGQGLQFLFEYFSETQRNKGNFPGRFSGRQFSNSRSEMNVSTLELGDSALYLCASSSDPDPAVGGAFFGQGTRLTVV.

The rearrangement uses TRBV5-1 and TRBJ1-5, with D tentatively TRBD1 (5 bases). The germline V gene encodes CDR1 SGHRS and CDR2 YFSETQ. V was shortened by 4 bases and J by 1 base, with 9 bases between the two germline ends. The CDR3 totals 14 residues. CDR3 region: CASSLGESNQPQHF. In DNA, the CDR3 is TGCGCCAGCAGCCTGGGGGAGAGCAATCAGCCCCAGCATTTT.

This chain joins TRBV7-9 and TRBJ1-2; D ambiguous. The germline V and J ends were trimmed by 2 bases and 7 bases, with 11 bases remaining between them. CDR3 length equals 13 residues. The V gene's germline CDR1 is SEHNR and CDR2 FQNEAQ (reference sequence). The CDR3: CASSLTLQFGYTF. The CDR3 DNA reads TGTGCCAGCAGCTTAACGCTACAGTTTGGCTACACCTTC. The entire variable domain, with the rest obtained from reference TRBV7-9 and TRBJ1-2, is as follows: DTGVSQNPRHKITKRGQNVTFRCDPISEHNRLYWYRQTLGQGPEFLTYFQNEAQLEKSRLLSDRFSAERPKGSFSTLEIQRTEQGDSAMYLCASSLTLQFGYTFGSGTRLTVV.

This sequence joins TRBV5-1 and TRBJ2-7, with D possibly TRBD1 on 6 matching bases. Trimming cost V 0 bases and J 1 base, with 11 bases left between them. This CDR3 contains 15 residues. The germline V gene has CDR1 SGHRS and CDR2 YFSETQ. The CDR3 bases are TGCGCCAGCAGCTTGGACCAGGGGATGTCCTACGAGCAGTACTTC. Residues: CASSLDQGMSYEQYF.

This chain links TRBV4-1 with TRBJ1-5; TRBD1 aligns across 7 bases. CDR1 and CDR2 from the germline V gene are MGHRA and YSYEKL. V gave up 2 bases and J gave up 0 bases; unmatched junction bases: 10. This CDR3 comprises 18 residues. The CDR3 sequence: CASSQTGVGGYSNQPQHF. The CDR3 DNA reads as TGCGCCAGCAGCCAAACAGGGGTGGGCGGATATAGCAATCAGCCCCAGCATTTT.

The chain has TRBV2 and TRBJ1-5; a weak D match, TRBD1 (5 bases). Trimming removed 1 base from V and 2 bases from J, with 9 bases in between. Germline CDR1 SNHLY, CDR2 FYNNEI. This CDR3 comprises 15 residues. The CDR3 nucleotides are TGTGCCAGCAGTGAAGGGGGCAGGGGCAATCAGCCCCAGCATTTT. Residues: CASSEGGRGNQPQHF.

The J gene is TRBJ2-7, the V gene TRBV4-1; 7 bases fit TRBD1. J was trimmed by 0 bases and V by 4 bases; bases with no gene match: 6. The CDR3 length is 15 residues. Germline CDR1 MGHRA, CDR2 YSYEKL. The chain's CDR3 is CASSLSRGSSYEQYF. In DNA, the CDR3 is TGCGCCAGCAGCCTAAGCAGGGGGAGCTCCTACGAGCAGTACTTC.

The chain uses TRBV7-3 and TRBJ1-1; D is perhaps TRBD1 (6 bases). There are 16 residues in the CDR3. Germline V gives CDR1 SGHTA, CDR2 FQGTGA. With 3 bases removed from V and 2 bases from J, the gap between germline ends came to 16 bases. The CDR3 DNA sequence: TGTGCCAGCAGCTTCGAATATGGACAGTTAAACACTGAAGCTTTCTTT. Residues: CASSFEYGQLNTEAFF.

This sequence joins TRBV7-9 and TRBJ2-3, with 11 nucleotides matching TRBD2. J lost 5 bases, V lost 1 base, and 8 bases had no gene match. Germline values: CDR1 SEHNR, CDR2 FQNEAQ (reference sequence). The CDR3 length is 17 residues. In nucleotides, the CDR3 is TGTGCCAGCAGCTTAGGGCATTTTGGACTAGCGGGAGATACGCAGTATTTT. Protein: CASSLGHFGLAGDTQYF.

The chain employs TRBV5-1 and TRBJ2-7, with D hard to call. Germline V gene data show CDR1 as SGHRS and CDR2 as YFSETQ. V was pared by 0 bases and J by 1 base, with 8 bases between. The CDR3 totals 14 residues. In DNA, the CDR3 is TGCGCCAGCAGCTTGGCAGGATTATCCTACGAGCAGTACTTC. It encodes CASSLAGLSYEQYF.

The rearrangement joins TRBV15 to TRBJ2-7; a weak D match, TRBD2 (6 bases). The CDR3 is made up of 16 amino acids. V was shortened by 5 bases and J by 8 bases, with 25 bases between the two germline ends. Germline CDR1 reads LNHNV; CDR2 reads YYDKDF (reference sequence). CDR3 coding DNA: TGTGCCACCAGCCGGGGGTCTGGCGATTCTCCTACGAAGCAGTACTTC. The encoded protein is CATSRGSGDSPTKQYF.

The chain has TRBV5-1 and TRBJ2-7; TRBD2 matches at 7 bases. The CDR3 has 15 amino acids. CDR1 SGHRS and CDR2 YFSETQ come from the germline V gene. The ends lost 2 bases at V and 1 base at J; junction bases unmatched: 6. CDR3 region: CASSFLAAPSYEQYF. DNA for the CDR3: TGCGCCAGCAGCTTTCTAGCGGCTCCTTCCTACGAGCAGTACTTC.